The 16 T cell receptor beta chains listed next were all sequenced from one sample in a study of STAT5B mutations in CD4+ large granular lymphocyte leukemia. The assay was immunoSEQ multiplex PCR, and TCRdb's table has in-frame clones only and misses some. The table has around 30,000 clones, about 70% seen once. The sample was CD4+ T cells from blood buffy coats. The origin of the receptors is a human donor in good health.

The rearrangement links TRBV7-2 to TRBJ2-3; D remains ambiguous. V was shortened by 1 base and J by 5 bases, with 7 bases between the two germline ends. The germline V gene encodes CDR1 SGHTA and CDR2 FQGNSA. The CDR3 totals 13 residues. As DNA, the CDR3 is TGTGCCAGCAGCTTAGGCCAGAGAGATACGCAGTATTTT. Translated, it gives CASSLGQRDTQYF.

V gene TRBV11-3 combines with J gene TRBJ2-2, with D possibly matching TRBD2 (6 bases). Trimming left V 5 bases short and J 4 bases short, with 14 bases between. From germline, CDR1 is SGHNT and CDR2 YENEEA. This CDR3 region has 15 residues. The CDR3 nucleotides are TGTGCCAGCAGCCCCAACCCGGGAGCCACCGGGGAGCTGTTTTTT. Translation: CASSPNPGATGELFF.

V is TRBV28 and J is TRBJ1-3, with D unresolved. The CDR3 covers 15 residues. V was clipped by 5 bases and J by 2 bases, with 13 bases between them. Germline V lookup: CDR1 MDHEN, CDR2 SYDVKM. Here the CDR3 DNA reads TGTGCCAGCAGTGATTATCAGGCCCCTGGAAACACCATATATTTT. It encodes CASSDYQAPGNTIYF.

The V gene is TRBV5-4, the J gene TRBJ1-5; TRBD1 is a possible D gene (6 bases). Germline V CDR1 and CDR2: SGHNT, YYREEE (reference sequence). V was cut by 5 bases and J by 0 bases, with 9 bases left in between. CDR3 length: 14 amino acids. The CDR3 DNA follows: TGTGCCAGCAGTGACAGGCGTAGCAATCAGCCCCAGCATTTT. Translated: CASSDRRSNQPQHF.

The genes are TRBV10-2 and TRBJ1-4; D not resolved. The germline V gene has CDR1 WSHSY and CDR2 SAAADI. V was pared by 0 bases and J by 6 bases, with 5 bases between. This CDR3 contains 13 residues. This CDR3 reads CASSESFYEKLFF. The CDR3 DNA sequence: TGCGCCAGCAGTGAGTCGTTTTATGAAAAACTGTTTTTT.

The chain couples TRBV7-9 to TRBJ2-3; 8 bases are a match to TRBD2. J was trimmed by 2 bases and V by 6 bases; bases with no gene match: 4. This CDR3 contains 14 residues. Germline V gene lookup returns CDR1 SEHNR and CDR2 FQNEAQ (reference sequence). The CDR3 DNA is TGTGCCAGCAGTCGTAGCGGGAACACAGATACGCAGTATTTT. This encodes CASSRSGNTDTQYF.

The rearrangement joins TRBV5-4 to TRBJ2-7; TRBD2 agrees at 8 bases. The germline V gene encodes CDR1 SGHNT and CDR2 YYREEE (reference sequence). J gave up 6 bases and V 4 bases, and 12 bases lay outside the gene matches. The CDR3 spans 15 residues. The CDR3 DNA sequence: TGTGCCAGCAGCCGTCCGGGACTAGAACCGTCCGAGCAGTACTTC. As protein: CASSRPGLEPSEQYF.

This chain joins TRBV7-2 and TRBJ2-7, with 7 bases lining up with TRBD1. CDR3 size: 14 residues. The germline gives CDR1 SGHTA, CDR2 FQGNSA. Trimming cost V 5 bases and J 6 bases; bases outside gene matches: 10. The CDR3: CASSEAVAGGEQYF. CDR3 in DNA: TGTGCCAGCAGCGAAGCGGTGGCAGGGGGCGAGCAGTACTTC.

The chain carries TRBV30 and TRBJ1-5; tentative D call: TRBD1 (5 bases). The CDR3 runs 17 residues. Trimming took 2 bases from V and 3 from J, leaving 20 bases between them. The germline V gene encodes CDR1 GTSNPN and CDR2 SVGIG (reference sequence). The CDR3 nucleotides read TGTGCCTGGAGTCCCGGGGCCGGGGGGTTCATCAATCAGCCCCAGCATTTT. Its translation: CAWSPGAGGFINQPQHF. The whole variable domain, filled in from reference TRBV30 and TRBJ1-5, reads SQTIHQWPATLVQPVGSPLSLECTVEGTSNPNLYWYRQAAGRGLQLLFYSVGIGQISSEVPQNLSASRPQDRQFILSSKKLLLSDSGFYLCAWSPGAGGFINQPQHFGDGTRLSIL.

Notes on this clone: The junction does not match germline at one end; this may be a read error. V usage is TRBV7-9 and J usage is TRBJ2-1; weak D call: TRBD2 (5 bases). Per germline, CDR1 SEHNR and CDR2 FQNEAQ (reference sequence). The CDR3 length is 11 residues. The CDR3 nucleotides are TGTGCCAGCAGCTTAGGAAATTGGGGAGTCTTC. It yields the protein CASSLGNWGVF.

This CDR3 reads CASSLSAGVGQPQHF. CDR3 nucleotides: TGTGCCAGCAGTTTATCAGCTGGGGTTGGACAGCCCCAGCATTTT. This rearrangement joins TRBV27 to TRBJ1-5; D remains unclear. This CDR3 is built from 15 residues. Per the germline V gene, CDR1 is MNHEY and CDR2 is SMNVEV (reference sequence). Deletions cut 0 bases from V and 7 bases from J, with 13 bases between.

The rearrangement links TRBV19 to TRBJ1-2; D gene unclear. The germline V gene has CDR1 LNHDA and CDR2 SQIVND (reference sequence). The CDR3 length is 15 residues. Trimming stripped 2 bases from V and 0 bases from J, with 10 bases between. CDR3 in DNA: TGTGCCAGTAGTATAACGAGTCAGGCTAACTATGGCTACACCTTC. Translation: CASSITSQANYGYTF.

This clone was counted a few times. The CDR3 nucleotides read TGTGCCAGCAGCCCCTCTAGCGGCTCCTACAATGAGCAGTTCTTC. Translated, it gives CASSPSSGSYNEQFF. This chain connects TRBV7-6 to TRBJ2-1, with 7 bases matching TRBD2. The CDR3 spans 15 residues. Germline CDR1 and CDR2: SGHVS and FNYEAQ. Trimming cost V 5 bases and J 0 bases; bases outside gene matches: 4.

This chain links TRBV7-2 with TRBJ1-1; unclear D gene. There are 13 residues in the CDR3. The ends were cut back, 2 bases at V and 11 bases at J, with 15 bases in the middle. Germline V gives CDR1 SGHTA, CDR2 FQGNSA. As DNA, the CDR3 is TGTGCCAGCAGCTTACGCCCAGAAGGAGAGGCTTTCTTT. Encoded protein: CASSLRPEGEAFF.

The gene calls are TRBV6-1 and TRBJ1-1; D ambiguous. V lost 8 bases and J lost 0, with 16 bases in between. This CDR3 has 15 amino acids. Germline CDR1 is MNHNS and CDR2 is SASEGT. The CDR3 here is CASSDPGGMNTEAFF. CDR3 bases: TGTGCCAGCTCGGACCCCGGCGGGATGAACACTGAAGCTTTCTTT.

This chain joins TRBV11-2 and TRBJ2-7; no clear D. Germline-derived CDR1 and CDR2 are SGHAT and FQNNGV. The CDR3 runs 12 residues. The V end lost 3 bases, the J end lost 3 bases, and 6 bases lay between the germline ends. In DNA form, the CDR3 reads TGTGCCAGCAGCTTGGGCAGCTACGAGCAGTACTTC. This encodes CASSLGSYEQYF.